Following are 25 T cell receptor beta chains from one sample sequenced in a study of blood T cell repertoires in COVID-19. Clones were sequenced by immunoSEQ multiplex PCR, and TCRdb holds only the in-frame ones, with some missing. The data hold 60,000 to 90,000 clones, with 80% to 85% observed a single time. The sample comprised peripheral blood. These TCRs come from a man aged 50 or older with acute or convalescent COVID-19.

The CDR3 DNA sequence: TGTGCCAGCAGTATAGCGGGGGGCCATCAAGAGACCCAGTACTTC. Its translation: CASSIAGGHQETQYF. The J gene is TRBJ2-5, the V gene TRBV7-9, with 10 bases matching TRBD2. CDR3 length: 15 residues. Germline CDR1 is SEHNR and CDR2 is FQNEAQ (reference sequence). The ends lost 6 bases at V and 2 bases at J; junction bases unmatched: 6.

The V and J genes are TRBV5-1 and TRBJ2-6; D might be TRBD2 (5 bases). Germline CDR1 is SGHRS and CDR2 is YFSETQ. The CDR3 totals 15 residues. V was cut by 5 bases and J by 0 bases, with 9 bases left in between. The CDR3 loop is CASRRGSSGANVLTF. The CDR3 DNA reads as TGCGCCAGCAGAAGAGGGAGCTCTGGGGCCAACGTCCTGACTTTC.

This chain links TRBV6-5 with TRBJ2-7; D gene ambiguous. The V and J ends lost 6 bases and 4 bases respectively, with 13 bases between them. The CDR3 runs 13 residues. Germline V CDR1 and CDR2: MNHEY, SVGAGI. The CDR3 region has the DNA TGTGCCAGCAGAAAAGAGGTGATGTACGAGCAGTACTTC. It codes for CASRKEVMYEQYF.

The chain carries TRBV6-1 and TRBJ2-7; TRBD2 aligns across 14 bases. V gave up 4 bases and J gave up 4 bases; unmatched junction bases: 15. This CDR3 comprises 19 residues. Germline-derived CDR1 and CDR2 are MNHNS and SASEGT. The CDR3 region is CASSGTGTSGRPFSYEQYF. Here the CDR3 DNA reads TGTGCCAGCAGTGGAACAGGGACTAGCGGGAGACCTTTTTCTTACGAGCAGTACTTC.

The J gene is TRBJ1-4, the V gene TRBV11-3; TRBD1 matches 8 bases. Germline trimming cut 5 bases from V and 6 bases from J; bases unmatched to any gene: 5. The CDR3 consists of 14 residues. Germline loops: CDR1 SGHNT, CDR2 YENEEA. CDR3 in DNA: TGTGCCAGCAGCCCGGACAGGGATGATGAAAAACTGTTTTTT. Amino acids: CASSPDRDDEKLFF.

The rearrangement joins TRBV28 to TRBJ2-5; possibly TRBD2 for D (6 bases). The CDR3 sequence is 14 residues long. V lost 10 bases, J lost 4 bases, and 19 bases lay in between. In germline, CDR1 is MDHEN, CDR2 SYDVKM. CDR3 sequence: CATAPGGPRETQYF. The CDR3 DNA reads TGTGCCACAGCCCCCGGGGGACCGAGAGAGACCCAGTACTTC.

The chain employs TRBV4-3 and TRBJ1-5, with no clear D. V was clipped by 0 bases and J by 9 bases, with 18 bases between them. CDR1 LGHNA and CDR2 YSLEER come from the germline V gene. The CDR3 is made up of 16 amino acids. CDR3 bases: TGCGCCAGCAGCCAAGATTTGTCGACACCCTCTCGGCCCCAGCATTTT. Its protein product is CASSQDLSTPSRPQHF.

This clone was found once. The chain recombines TRBV5-4 with TRBJ1-2, with 9 bases that match TRBD1. The CDR3 totals 14 residues. Germline CDR1 and CDR2: SGHNT and YYREEE (reference sequence). V shed 3 bases, J shed 2 bases, and the junction held 2 bases outside the gene matches. The CDR3 region has the DNA TGTGCCAGCAGCTCGACAGGGGGGAACTATGGCTACACCTTC. This encodes CASSSTGGNYGYTF.

The CDR3 protein is CASSLGGAKNIQYF. CDR3 DNA: TGTGCCAGCAGTTTGGGAGGTGCCAAAAACATTCAGTACTTC. The chain combines TRBV27 with TRBJ2-4; tentatively, D is TRBD2 (6 bases). Germline V gene lookup returns CDR1 MNHEY and CDR2 SMNVEV (reference sequence). V lost 3 bases, J lost 1 base, and 7 bases lay in between. This CDR3 region has 14 residues.

This chain connects TRBV7-2 to TRBJ1-2; a weak D match, TRBD1 (5 bases). This CDR3 contains 13 residues. The ends were cut back, 4 bases at V and 4 bases at J, with 10 bases in the middle. Germline V lookup: CDR1 SGHTA, CDR2 FQGNSA. The CDR3 spells CASSSRQGYGYTF. CDR3 DNA sequence: TGTGCCAGCAGCTCCCGGCAGGGCTATGGCTACACCTTC.

This clone was seen just once. The V gene is TRBV6-5, the J gene TRBJ2-7; 10 bases are shared with TRBD1. This CDR3 has 15 amino acids. J lost 3 bases, V lost 5 bases, and 7 bases had no gene match. CDR1 is MNHEY and CDR2 is SVGAGI in the germline V gene. The CDR3 nucleotides read TGTGCCAGCAGTCCTCGACAGGGGGCAAGCTACGAGCAGTACTTC. This sequence encodes CASSPRQGASYEQYF.

This clone was seen once. The chain employs TRBV18 and TRBJ1-2; 9 bases line up with TRBD1. Germline V lookup: CDR1 KGHSH, CDR2 LQKENI. This CDR3 region has 14 residues. Trimming removed 5 bases from V and 7 bases from J; junction bases left unmatched: 8. CDR3 nucleotide sequence: TGTGCCAGCTCATTACAGGACAGGGGAGGTGGCTACACCTTC. Protein: CASSLQDRGGGYTF. The whole variable domain, filled in from reference TRBV18 and TRBJ1-2, reads NAGVMQNPRHLVRRRGQEARLRCSPMKGHSHVYWYRQLPEEGLKFMVYLQKENIIDESGMPKERFSAEFPKEGPSILRIQQVVRGDSAAYFCASSLQDRGGGYTFGSGTRLTVV.

This chain links TRBV30 with TRBJ1-1, with D hard to call. This CDR3 contains 11 residues. The V end lost 3 bases, the J end lost 7 bases, and 9 bases lay between the germline ends. The germline gives CDR1 GTSNPN, CDR2 SVGIG (reference sequence). The chain's CDR3 is CAWRGVGEAFF. CDR3 DNA sequence: TGTGCCTGGAGGGGCGTCGGTGAAGCTTTCTTT.

This clone has only a few counts. The gene calls are TRBV4-1 and TRBJ2-7, with D possibly matching TRBD1 (6 bases). The V end lost 2 bases, the J end lost 12 bases, and 20 bases lay between the germline ends. Germline loops: CDR1 MGHRA, CDR2 YSYEKL. This CDR3 has 14 residues. The CDR3 spells CASSQLRQDRLRYF. CDR3 DNA sequence: TGCGCCAGCAGCCAACTTAGACAGGATCGCTTGAGGTACTTC.

A few counts support this clone. The chain employs TRBV12-5 and TRBJ2-1, with 7 bases lining up with TRBD1. This CDR3 is 14 amino acids long. J was trimmed by 4 bases and V by 5 bases; bases with no gene match: 5. The germline V gene encodes CDR1 LGHNT and CDR2 FRNRAP. In DNA form, the CDR3 reads TGTGCTAGTGGTCAATCGGACAGGTACAATGAGCAGTTCTTC. Translated: CASGQSDRYNEQFF.

The V call is TRBV6-5, the J call TRBJ1-3; TRBD1 might be the D (6 bases). Germline loops: CDR1 MNHEY, CDR2 SVGAGI. The CDR3 sequence is 15 residues long. Deletions cut 6 bases from V and 3 bases from J, with 15 bases between. The CDR3 nucleotides are TGTGCCAGCAGACGAGGACAGTCAGATGGAAACACCATATATTTT. Translation gives CASRRGQSDGNTIYF.

V gene TRBV7-6 combines with J gene TRBJ2-2; 7 bases fit TRBD2. V lost 5 bases, J lost 6 bases, and 12 bases stayed unmatched. Germline V gives CDR1 SGHVS, CDR2 FNYEAQ. The CDR3 consists of 16 residues. The CDR3 DNA reads as TGTGCCAGCAGCCCCGGGTGGGCGGGAGAGTCCGGGGAGCTGTTTTTT. It translates to CASSPGWAGESGELFF.

This rearrangement joins TRBV6-2 or TRBV6-3 to TRBJ2-7, with 7 positions matching TRBD1. Germline V gene data show CDR1 as MNHEY and CDR2 as SVGEGT. This CDR3 spans 14 amino acids. V shed 4 bases and J 2 bases; nucleotides not matched to a gene: 5. The CDR3 region has the DNA TGTGCCAGCAGTTTTAGGGACAGCACCTACGAGCAGTACTTC. Its protein product is CASSFRDSTYEQYF.

This clone appeared a single time. The chain links TRBV7-9 to TRBJ2-5, with D unresolved. CDR1 is SEHNR, CDR2 FQNEAQ, per germline (reference sequence). This CDR3 region has 15 residues. The V end was cut by 5 bases, the J end by 2 bases, with 15 bases between. The CDR3 spells CASSPPGGLQETQYF. For the CDR3, the DNA is TGTGCCAGCAGCCCCCCGGGTGGATTACAAGAGACCCAGTACTTC.

This chain uses TRBV6-6 with TRBJ1-2; 7 nucleotides align to TRBD1. J lost 5 bases, V lost 4 bases, and 7 bases had no gene match. CDR1 and CDR2 (germline): MNHNY, SVGAGI (reference sequence). The CDR3 has 14 residues. The CDR3 nucleotides are TGTGCCAGCAGTTTCTTAACAGGGGATTATGGCTACACCTTC. Amino acids: CASSFLTGDYGYTF.

This clone came up once. This chain connects TRBV30 to TRBJ2-7; TRBD1 might be the D (5 bases). V was shortened by 5 bases and J by 7 bases, with 12 bases between the two germline ends. CDR1 and CDR2 (germline): GTSNPN, SVGIG (reference sequence). The CDR3 is 11 amino acids. CDR3 amino acids: CAWSRAGEQYF. CDR3 bases: TGTGCCTGGTCCAGGGCAGGAGAGCAGTACTTC.

The V gene is TRBV10-3, the J gene TRBJ2-2, with 7 bases fitting TRBD2. Germline CDR1 ENHRY, CDR2 SYGVKD. The CDR3 sequence is 14 residues long. CDR3 amino acids: CASGVGPYTGELFF. DNA of the CDR3: TGTGCAAGCGGGGTGGGACCGTACACCGGGGAGCTGTTTTTT.

V and J are TRBV28 and TRBJ1-2; 8 bases map to TRBD1. CDR3 size: 13 residues. J was trimmed by 5 bases and V by 6 bases; bases with no gene match: 5. The germline CDR1 and CDR2 sequences are MDHEN and SYDVKM. The CDR3 here is CASSLTGGYGYTF. The CDR3 nucleotides read TGTGCCAGCAGCCTAACAGGGGGGTATGGCTACACCTTC.

The gene calls are TRBV7-3 and TRBJ2-3, with TRBD2 matching over 7 bases. This CDR3 is 15 amino acids long. The V and J ends lost 1 base and 0 bases, in that order; junction bases with no gene match: 1. The germline gives CDR1 SGHTA, CDR2 FQGTGA. Here the CDR3 reads CASSLSGGSTDTQYF. For the CDR3, the DNA is TGTGCCAGCAGCTTAAGCGGGGGAAGCACAGATACGCAGTATTTT. The complete variable domain, with remaining parts taken from reference TRBV7-3 and TRBJ2-3, reads GAGVSQTPSNKVTEKGKYVELRCDPISGHTALYWYRQSLGQGPEFLIYFQGTGAADDSGLPNDRFFAVRPEGSVSTLKIQRTERGDSAVYLCASSLSGGSTDTQYFGPGTRLTVL.

The chain has TRBV29-1 and TRBJ2-1, with D maybe TRBD2 (6 bases). The CDR3 runs to 13 residues. Trimming removed 0 bases at V and 6 bases at J, with 9 bases between. The germline V gene has CDR1 SQVTM and CDR2 ANQGSEA. CDR3 in amino acids: CSVEDWRVNEQFF. The CDR3 bases are TGCAGCGTTGAAGACTGGAGGGTCAATGAGCAGTTCTTC.